This paragraph covers one T cell receptor (beta chain) sequence. The count of this clone is one. Its recognized antigen is unknown. Base qualities were left out, and no much larger clone turns up one base away. Libraries were made using the immunoSEQ multiplex PCR assay. TCRdb mirrors the immuneACCESS table, restricted to in-frame sequences. Some clones are absent from its copies; in checked studies, under half trace to an unresolved V gene, and the reason for the others is unknown. The sample table shows about 38,000 clones, and under 95% are seen once. The ten largest account for around 0.35% of the sample. This specimen belongs to a study of T cell changes during pregnancy in multiple sclerosis (dated by TCRdb to 2018 to 2020). About the study as a whole: In women with multiple sclerosis, the researchers looked at how the T cell repertoire shifted as pregnancy progressed.

For CDR1 and CDR2, the germline V gene (reference sequence) lists LNHDA and SQIVND. V and J lose 5 bases and 2 bases, and a span of 17 bases separates them. Spanning cysteine to phenylalanine, the CDR3 consists of 16 amino acids. The CDR3 DNA has 48 bases and is translated from base 1. This chain is built from TRBV19 and TRBJ2-3; a tentative D match to TRBD2 spans 7 bases. The receptor was isolated from a female donor in good health, enrolled as a control in a pregnancy study. This specimen consisted of CD4+ T cells from peripheral blood mononuclear cells, obtained in the third trimester of pregnancy. The CDR3 is CASSSRGGRITDTQYF. The sequenced DNA is TGTGCCAGTAGTTCGCGCGGGGGCCGAATCACAGATACGCAGTATTTT.